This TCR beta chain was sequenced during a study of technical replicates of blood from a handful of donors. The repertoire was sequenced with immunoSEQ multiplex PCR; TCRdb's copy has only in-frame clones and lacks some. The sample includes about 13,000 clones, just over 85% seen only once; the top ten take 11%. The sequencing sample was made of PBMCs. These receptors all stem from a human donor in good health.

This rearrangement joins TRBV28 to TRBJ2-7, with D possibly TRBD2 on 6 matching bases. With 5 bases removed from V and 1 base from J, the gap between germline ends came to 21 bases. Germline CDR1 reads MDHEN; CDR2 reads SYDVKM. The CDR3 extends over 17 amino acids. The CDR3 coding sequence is TGTGCCAGCAGTCGCTTCGCCGGGACTCGGAAGTCCTACGAGCAGTACTTC. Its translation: CASSRFAGTRKSYEQYF.